This TCR beta chain was documented in a study of human T cells and chemical hapten exposure. General study points: Among TCRs, those above 1 in 1000 frequency were unaffected by DPC sensitization.

The study's library attached unique molecular identifiers to single cDNA molecules. Each CDR3 protein is one row after TCRdb ran MiXCR on the RACE reads. The profile shows about 120,000 distinct CDR3 sequences, roughly an eighth of them singletons. Time point in this sample: patch test 1, 2 weeks after DPC sensitization. Treatment of the sample: therapeutic diphenylcyclopropenone sensitization with weekly scalp DPC. This clonotype was seen a few times. What it recognizes is unknown. Sequencing used whole blood, obtained in connection with sensitization to the hapten diphenylcyclopropenone (DPC). The sequence came from a young man with alopecia areata. Some clones in this sample may be carry-over from other donors' samples.

The CDR3, as DNA: TGTGCCAGCAGACAGGGAGAGGGAGAGACCCAGTACTTC. Amino acid sequence: CASRQGEGETQYF. The chain recombines TRBV6-2 or TRBV6-3 with TRBJ2-5; TRBD1 is a possible D gene (6 bases). Trimming stripped 6 bases from V and 4 bases from J, with 12 bases between. Germline V gene sequence: CDR1 MNHEY, CDR2 SVGEGT. This CDR3 region has 13 residues.